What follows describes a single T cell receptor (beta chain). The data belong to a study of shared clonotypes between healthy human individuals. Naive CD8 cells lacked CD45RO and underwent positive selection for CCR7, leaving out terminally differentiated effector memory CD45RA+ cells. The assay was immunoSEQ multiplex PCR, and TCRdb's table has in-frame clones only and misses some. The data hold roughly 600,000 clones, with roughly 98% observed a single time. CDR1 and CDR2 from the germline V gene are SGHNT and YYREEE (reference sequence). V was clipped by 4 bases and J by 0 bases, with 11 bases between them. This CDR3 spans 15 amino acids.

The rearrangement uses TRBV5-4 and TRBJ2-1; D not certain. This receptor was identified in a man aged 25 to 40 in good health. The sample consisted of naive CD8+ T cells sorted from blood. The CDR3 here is CASSLTASSYNEQFF. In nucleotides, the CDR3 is TGTGCCAGCAGCCTTACAGCAAGCTCCTACAATGAGCAGTTCTTC.